This T cell receptor beta chain was sequenced during a study of T cells in Graves' hyperthyroidism and ophthalmopathy. About the study: The blood sample was taken at first diagnosis, before treatment began. Study findings and constraints: Blood samples included most of the expanded thyroid clonotypes exceeding 0.001.

Many counts were recorded for this clonotype. The antigen remains unidentified. Patients affected by ophthalmopathy presented a Clinical Activity Score of at least 3, a NOSPECS grade of at least 4, and disease duration below 3 months. Trimming removed 4 bases from V and 2 bases from J, with 14 bases in between. The CDR3 is 15 amino acids. Germline V gene data show CDR1 as SGDLS and CDR2 as YYNGEE. Regions amplified from RNA transcripts were the TCR beta CDR3 regions. HTBI primers were the set used in a first-round RT-PCR of the TCR CDR3. One entry per CDR3 protein results from TCRdb running MiXCR on the multiplex PCR reads. The sample includes nearly 600,000 distinct CDR3 sequences, 14% of them seen just once.

Material for sequencing was blood. This TCR was recovered from a woman aged 18-29 years with Graves' ophthalmopathy. The chain carries TRBV9 and TRBJ2-3; perhaps D is TRBD1 or TRBD2 (5 bases each). In DNA, the CDR3 is TGTGCCAGCAGCCTTTACGGGACCTTCACAGATACGCAGTATTTT. Its protein product is CASSLYGTFTDTQYF.